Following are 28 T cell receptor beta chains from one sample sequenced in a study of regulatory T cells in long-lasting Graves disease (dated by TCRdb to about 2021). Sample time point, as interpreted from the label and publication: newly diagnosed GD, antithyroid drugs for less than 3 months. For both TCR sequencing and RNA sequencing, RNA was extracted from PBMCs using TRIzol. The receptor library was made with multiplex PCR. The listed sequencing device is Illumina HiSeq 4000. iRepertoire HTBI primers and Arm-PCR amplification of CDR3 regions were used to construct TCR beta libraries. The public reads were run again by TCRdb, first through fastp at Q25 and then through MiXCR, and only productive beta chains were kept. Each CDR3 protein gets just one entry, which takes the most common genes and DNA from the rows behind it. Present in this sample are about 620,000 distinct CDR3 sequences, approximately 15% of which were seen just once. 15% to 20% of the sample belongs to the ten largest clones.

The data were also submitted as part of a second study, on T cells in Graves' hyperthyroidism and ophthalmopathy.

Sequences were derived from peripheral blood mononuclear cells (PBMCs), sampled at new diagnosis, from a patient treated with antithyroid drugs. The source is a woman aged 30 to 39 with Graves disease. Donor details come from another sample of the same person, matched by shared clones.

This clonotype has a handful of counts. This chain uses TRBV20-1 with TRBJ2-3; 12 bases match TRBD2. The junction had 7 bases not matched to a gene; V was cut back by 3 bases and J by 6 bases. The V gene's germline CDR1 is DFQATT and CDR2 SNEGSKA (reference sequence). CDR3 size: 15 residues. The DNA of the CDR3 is TGCAGTGCTAGCGCGACTAGCGGGAGCAAGGATACGCAGTATTTT. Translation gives CSASATSGSKDTQYF.

The CDR3 nucleotides are TGCGCCAGCAGCCAAGTTCGGGGGAGGAACACTGAAGCTTTCTTT. Its protein product is CASSQVRGRNTEAFF. The chain couples TRBV4-1 to TRBJ1-1; D possibly corresponds to TRBD1 (5 bases). This CDR3 is built from 15 residues. V lost 1 base to trimming and J lost 1 base, with 10 bases between them. CDR1 and CDR2 (germline): MGHRA, YSYEKL.

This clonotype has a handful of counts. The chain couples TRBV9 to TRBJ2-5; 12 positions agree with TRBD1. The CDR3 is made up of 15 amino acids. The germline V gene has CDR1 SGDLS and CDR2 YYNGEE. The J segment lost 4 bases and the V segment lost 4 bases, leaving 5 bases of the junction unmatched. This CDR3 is CASSPGTGGGETQYF. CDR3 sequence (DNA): TGTGCCAGCAGCCCAGGGACAGGGGGCGGAGAGACCCAGTACTTC.

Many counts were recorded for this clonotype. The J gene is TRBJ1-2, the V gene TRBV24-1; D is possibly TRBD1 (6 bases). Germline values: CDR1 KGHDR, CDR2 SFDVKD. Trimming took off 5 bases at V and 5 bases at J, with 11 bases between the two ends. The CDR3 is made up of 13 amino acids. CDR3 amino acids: CATSGGHPYGYTF. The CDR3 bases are TGTGCCACCAGTGGGGGACACCCGTATGGCTACACCTTC.

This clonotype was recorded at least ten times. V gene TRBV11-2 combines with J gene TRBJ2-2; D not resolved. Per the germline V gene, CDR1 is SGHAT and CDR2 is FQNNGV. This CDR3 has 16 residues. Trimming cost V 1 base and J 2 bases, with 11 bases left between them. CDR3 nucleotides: TGTGCCAGCAGCTTAGGTTGGGCGGTTAACACCGGGGAGCTGTTTTTT. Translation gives CASSLGWAVNTGELFF.

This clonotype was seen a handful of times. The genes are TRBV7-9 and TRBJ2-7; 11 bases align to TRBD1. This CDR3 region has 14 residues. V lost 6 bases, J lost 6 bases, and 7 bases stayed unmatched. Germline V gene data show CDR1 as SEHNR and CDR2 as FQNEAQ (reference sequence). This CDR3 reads CASRQAGTGGEQYF. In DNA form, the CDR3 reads TGTGCCAGCAGACAAGCCGGGACAGGGGGCGAGCAGTACTTC.

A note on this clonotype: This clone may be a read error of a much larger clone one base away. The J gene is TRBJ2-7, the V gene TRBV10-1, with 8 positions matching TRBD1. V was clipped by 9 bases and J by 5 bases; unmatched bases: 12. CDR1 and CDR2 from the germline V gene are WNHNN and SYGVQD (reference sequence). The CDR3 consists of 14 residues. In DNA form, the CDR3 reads TGCGCCAGTTCGCCACTGACAGGGGATAACGAGCAGTACTTC. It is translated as CASSPLTGDNEQYF.

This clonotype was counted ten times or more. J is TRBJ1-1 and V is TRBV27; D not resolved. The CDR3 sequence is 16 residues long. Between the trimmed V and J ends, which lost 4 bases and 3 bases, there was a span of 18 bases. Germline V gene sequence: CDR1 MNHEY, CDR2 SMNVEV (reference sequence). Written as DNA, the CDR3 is TGTGCCAGCAGTTCCCTCCGACTTCTGCGGGACACTGAAGCTTTCTTT. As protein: CASSSLRLLRDTEAFF.

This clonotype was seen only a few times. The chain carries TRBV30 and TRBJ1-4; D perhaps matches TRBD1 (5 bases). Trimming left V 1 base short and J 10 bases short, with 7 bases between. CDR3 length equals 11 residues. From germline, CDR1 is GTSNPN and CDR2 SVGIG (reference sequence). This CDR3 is CAWSEGRKLFF. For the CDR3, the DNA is TGTGCCTGGAGTGAGGGGAGAAAACTGTTTTTT.

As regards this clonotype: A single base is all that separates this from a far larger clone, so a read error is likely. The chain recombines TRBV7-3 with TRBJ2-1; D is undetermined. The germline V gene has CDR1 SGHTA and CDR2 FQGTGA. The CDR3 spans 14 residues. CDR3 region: CAGSLVTAYNEQFF. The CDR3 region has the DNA TGTGCCGGCAGCTTAGTAACAGCCTACAATGAGCAGTTCTTC.

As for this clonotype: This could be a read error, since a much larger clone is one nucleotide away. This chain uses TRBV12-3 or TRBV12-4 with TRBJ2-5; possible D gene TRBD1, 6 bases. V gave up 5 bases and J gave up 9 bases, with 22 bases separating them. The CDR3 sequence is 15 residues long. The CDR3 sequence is CASSPSTGFGEAQYF. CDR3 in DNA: TGTGCCAGCAGTCCGTCAACAGGGTTCGGCGAGGCCCAGTACTTC.

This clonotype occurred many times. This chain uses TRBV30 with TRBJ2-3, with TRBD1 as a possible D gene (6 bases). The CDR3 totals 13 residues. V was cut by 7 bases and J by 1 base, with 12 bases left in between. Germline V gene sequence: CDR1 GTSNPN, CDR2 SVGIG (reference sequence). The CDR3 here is CAYRVWGTDTQYF. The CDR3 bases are TGTGCCTACAGGGTCTGGGGCACAGATACGCAGTATTTT. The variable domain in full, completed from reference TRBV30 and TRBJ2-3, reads SQTIHQWPATLVQPVGSPLSLECTVEGTSNPNLYWYRQAAGRGLQLLFYSVGIGQISSEVPQNLSASRPQDRQFILSSKKLLLSDSGFYLCAYRVWGTDTQYFGPGTRLTVL.

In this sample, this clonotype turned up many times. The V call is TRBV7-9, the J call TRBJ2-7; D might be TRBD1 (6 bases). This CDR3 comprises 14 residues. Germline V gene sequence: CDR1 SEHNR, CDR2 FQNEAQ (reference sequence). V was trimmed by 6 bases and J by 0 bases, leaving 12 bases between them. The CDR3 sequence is CASRLEGGSYEQYF. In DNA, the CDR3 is TGTGCCAGCAGACTGGAAGGGGGCTCCTACGAGCAGTACTTC.

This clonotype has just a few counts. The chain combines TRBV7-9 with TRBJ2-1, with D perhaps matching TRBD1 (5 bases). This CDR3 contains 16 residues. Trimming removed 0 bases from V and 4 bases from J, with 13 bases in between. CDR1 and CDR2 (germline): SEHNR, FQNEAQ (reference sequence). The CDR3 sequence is CASSLAGVSLYNEQFF. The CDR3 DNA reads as TGTGCCAGCAGCTTAGCAGGGGTATCTCTATACAATGAGCAGTTCTTC. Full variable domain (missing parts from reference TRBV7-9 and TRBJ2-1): DTGVSQNPRHKITKRGQNVTFRCDPISEHNRLYWYRQTLGQGPEFLTYFQNEAQLEKSRLLSDRFSAERPKGSFSTLEIQRTEQGDSAMYLCASSLAGVSLYNEQFFGPGTRLTVL.

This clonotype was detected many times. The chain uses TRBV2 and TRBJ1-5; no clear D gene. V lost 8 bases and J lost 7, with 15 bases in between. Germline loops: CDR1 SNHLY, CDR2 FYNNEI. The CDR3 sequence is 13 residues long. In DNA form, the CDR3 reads TGTGCCAGCCAGCGGGTCACCGGGCAGCCCCAGCATTTT. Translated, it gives CASQRVTGQPQHF.

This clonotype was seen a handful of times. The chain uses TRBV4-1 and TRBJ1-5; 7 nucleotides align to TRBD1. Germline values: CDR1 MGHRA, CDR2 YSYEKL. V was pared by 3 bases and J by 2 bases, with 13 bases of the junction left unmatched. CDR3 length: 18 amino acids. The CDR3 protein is CASSHRPSGGVGNQPQHF. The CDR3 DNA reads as TGCGCCAGCAGCCACCGACCGTCAGGGGGGGTGGGCAATCAGCCCCAGCATTTT.

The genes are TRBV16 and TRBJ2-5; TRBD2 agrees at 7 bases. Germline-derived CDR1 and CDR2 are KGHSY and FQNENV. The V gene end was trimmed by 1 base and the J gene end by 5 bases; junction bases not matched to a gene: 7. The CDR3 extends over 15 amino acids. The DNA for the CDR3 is TGTGCCAGCAGCCAATTCCGGGAGGTACGGGAGACCCAGTACTTC. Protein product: CASSQFREVRETQYF.

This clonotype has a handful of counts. CDR3 nucleotide sequence: TGTGCCAGCACACTAGCGGGAGTTATTACAGATACGCAGTATTTT. Translating gives CASTLAGVITDTQYF. This chain links TRBV6-1 with TRBJ2-3, with TRBD2 matching over 11 bases. This CDR3 region has 15 residues. Germline V gene sequence: CDR1 MNHNS, CDR2 SASEGT. V lost 7 bases to trimming and J lost 3 bases; unmatched junction nucleotides: 6.

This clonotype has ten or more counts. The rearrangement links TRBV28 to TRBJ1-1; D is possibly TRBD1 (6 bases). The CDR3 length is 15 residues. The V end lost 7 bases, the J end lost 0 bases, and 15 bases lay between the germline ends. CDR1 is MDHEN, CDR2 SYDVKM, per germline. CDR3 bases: TGTGCCAGCAAAGTCAGAGGACAGATGAACACTGAAGCTTTCTTT. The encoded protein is CASKVRGQMNTEAFF.

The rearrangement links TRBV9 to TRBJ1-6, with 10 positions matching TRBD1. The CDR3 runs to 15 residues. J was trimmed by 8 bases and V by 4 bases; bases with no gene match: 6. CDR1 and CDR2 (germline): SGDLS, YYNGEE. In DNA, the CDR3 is TGTGCCAGCAGCCGGCTCGGGACAGGGGATTCACCCCTCCACTTT. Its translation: CASSRLGTGDSPLHF. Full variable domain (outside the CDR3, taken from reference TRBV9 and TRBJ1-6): DSGVTQTPKHLITATGQRVTLRCSPRSGDLSVYWYQQSLDQGLQFLIQYYNGEERAKGNILERFSAQQFPDLHSELNLSSLELGDSALYFCASSRLGTGDSPLHFGNGTRLTVT.

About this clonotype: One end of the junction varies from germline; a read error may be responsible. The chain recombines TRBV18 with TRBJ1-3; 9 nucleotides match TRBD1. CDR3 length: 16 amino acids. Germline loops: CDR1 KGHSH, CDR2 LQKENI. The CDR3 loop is CASSPQGASSGNTIYF. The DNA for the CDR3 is TGTGCCAGCTCTCCACAGGGGGCGAGCTCTGGAAACACCATATATTTT.

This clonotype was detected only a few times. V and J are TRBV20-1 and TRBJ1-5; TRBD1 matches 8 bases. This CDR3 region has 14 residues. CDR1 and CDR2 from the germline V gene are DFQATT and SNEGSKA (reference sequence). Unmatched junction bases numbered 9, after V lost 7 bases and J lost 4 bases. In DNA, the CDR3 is TGCAGTGTTTTAAGACAGGGGCGGAATCAGCCCCAGCATTTT. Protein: CSVLRQGRNQPQHF.

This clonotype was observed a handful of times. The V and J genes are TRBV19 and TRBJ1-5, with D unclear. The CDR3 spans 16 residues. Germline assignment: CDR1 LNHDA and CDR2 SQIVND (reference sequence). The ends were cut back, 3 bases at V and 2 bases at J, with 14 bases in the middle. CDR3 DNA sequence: TGTGCCAGTAGTATGTTAAGGGAAGGGCGCAATCAGCCCCAGCATTTT. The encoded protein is CASSMLREGRNQPQHF.

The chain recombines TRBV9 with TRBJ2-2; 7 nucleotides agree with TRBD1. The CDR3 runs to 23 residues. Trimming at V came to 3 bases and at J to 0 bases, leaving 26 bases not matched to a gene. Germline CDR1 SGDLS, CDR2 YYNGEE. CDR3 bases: TGTGCCAGCAGCGGGCATTACACTCTGACAGGGCCCTTCCTGGACCCGAACACCGGGGAGCTGTTTTTT. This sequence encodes CASSGHYTLTGPFLDPNTGELFF.

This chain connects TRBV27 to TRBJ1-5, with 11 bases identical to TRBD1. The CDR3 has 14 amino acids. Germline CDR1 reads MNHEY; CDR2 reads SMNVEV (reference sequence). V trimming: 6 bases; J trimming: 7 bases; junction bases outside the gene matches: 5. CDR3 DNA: TGTGCCAGCAGAGGACAGGGGGCTGGACAGCCCCAGCATTTT. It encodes CASRGQGAGQPQHF.

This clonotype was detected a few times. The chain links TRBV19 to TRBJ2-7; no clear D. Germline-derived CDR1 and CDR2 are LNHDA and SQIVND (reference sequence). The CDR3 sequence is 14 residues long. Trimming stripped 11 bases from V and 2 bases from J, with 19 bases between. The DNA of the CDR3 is TGTGCCTCCGGACGGACCGCCAAGCCCTACGAGCAGTACTTC. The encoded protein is CASGRTAKPYEQYF.

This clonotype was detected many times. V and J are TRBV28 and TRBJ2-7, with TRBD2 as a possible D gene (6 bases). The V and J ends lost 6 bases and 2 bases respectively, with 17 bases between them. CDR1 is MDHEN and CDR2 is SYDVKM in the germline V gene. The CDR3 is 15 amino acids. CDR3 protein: CASSSPGLNTYEQYF. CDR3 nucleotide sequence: TGTGCCAGCAGCTCACCGGGACTTAATACCTACGAGCAGTACTTC. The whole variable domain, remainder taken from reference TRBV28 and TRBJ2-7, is DVKVTQSSRYLVKRTGEKVFLECVQDMDHENMFWYRQDPGLGLRLIYFSYDVKMKEKGDIPEGYSVSREKKERFSLILESASTNQTSMYLCASSSPGLNTYEQYFGPGTRLTVT.

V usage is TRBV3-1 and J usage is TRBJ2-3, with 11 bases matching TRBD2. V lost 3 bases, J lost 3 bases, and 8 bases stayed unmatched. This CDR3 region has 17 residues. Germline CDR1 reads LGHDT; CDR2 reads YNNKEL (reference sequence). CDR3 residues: CASSHYSSGRTTDTQYF. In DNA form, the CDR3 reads TGTGCCAGCAGCCACTATTCTAGCGGGAGGACGACAGATACGCAGTATTTT.